This TCR beta chain emerged from a study of T cell changes during pregnancy in multiple sclerosis. V was clipped by 0 bases and J by 4 bases; unmatched bases: 11. Germline loops: CDR1 SGHRS, CDR2 YFSETQ. The CDR3 covers 17 residues. Only in-frame clones appear in the TCRdb table, and some are missing; sequencing was by immunoSEQ multiplex PCR. The sample lists some 90,000 clones, about nine tenths occurring once. Sequenced material: peripheral blood, taken after pregnancy. The chain joins TRBV5-1 to TRBJ1-1; the match to TRBD1 covers 8 bases. This clonotype originated in a female donor in good health, enrolled as a control in a pregnancy study. This chain's CDR3 is CASSLAKAQGAPTEAFF. Written as DNA, the CDR3 is TGCGCCAGCAGCTTGGCTAAGGCTCAGGGGGCGCCCACTGAAGCTTTCTTT.